The 20 T cell receptor beta chains below come from one sample, sequenced in a study of control samples from healthy donors and cancer patients. Measured with immunoSEQ multiplex PCR; TCRdb has only the in-frame clones, and not every one. The sample lists 190,000 or so clones, over 80% occurring once. The specimen sequenced was blood. These receptors all stem from a young man in good health.

The chain couples TRBV3-1 (or the pseudogene TRBV3-2) to TRBJ2-2; 8 nucleotides agree with TRBD2. Per germline, CDR1 LGHDT and CDR2 YNNKEL (reference sequence). This CDR3 contains 16 residues. V lost 0 bases, J lost 5 bases, and 5 bases stayed unmatched. For the CDR3, the DNA is TGTGCCAGCAGCCAAGATCTCCCGGGGGGGACCGGGGAGCTGTTTTTT. This sequence encodes CASSQDLPGGTGELFF.

V and J are TRBV19 and TRBJ2-1; perhaps TRBD2 as D (7 bases). The V end was cut by 5 bases, the J end by 3 bases, with 11 bases between. CDR3 length: 14 amino acids. Per the germline V gene, CDR1 is LNHDA and CDR2 is SQIVND (reference sequence). For the CDR3, the DNA is TGTGCCAGTAGTGGAGGGGGGGGCTACAATGAGCAGTTCTTC. Translating it yields CASSGGGGYNEQFF.

CDR3 nucleotide sequence: TGTGCCATCAGTGAAGGCCGTGAGCAGTTCTTC. Its protein product is CAISEGREQFF. The chain uses TRBV10-3 and TRBJ2-1; D ambiguous. The germline V and J ends were trimmed by 3 bases and 9 bases, with 6 bases remaining between them. This CDR3 spans 11 amino acids. Germline V gives CDR1 ENHRY, CDR2 SYGVKD.

V gene TRBV20-1 combines with J gene TRBJ1-2; TRBD1 matches at 7 bases. The CDR3 is made up of 11 amino acids. Per germline, CDR1 DFQATT and CDR2 SNEGSKA (reference sequence). The CDR3 loop is CASGTAYGYTF. The CDR3 bases are TGCGCATCCGGGACAGCCTATGGCTACACCTTC.

This clone was observed a handful of times. The chain joins TRBV2 to TRBJ1-5; D remains ambiguous. With 7 bases removed from V and 0 bases from J, the gap between germline ends came to 7 bases. The CDR3 has 13 amino acids. From germline, CDR1 is SNHLY and CDR2 FYNNEI. CDR3 DNA sequence: TGTGCCAGCACCAGATCTAGCAATCAGCCCCAGCATTTT. Its translation: CASTRSSNQPQHF. The whole variable domain, filled in from reference TRBV2 and TRBJ1-5, reads EPEVTQTPSHQVTQMGQEVILRCVPISNHLYFYWYRQILGQKVEFLVSFYNNEISEKSEIFDDQFSVERPDGSNFTLKIRSTKLEDSAMYFCASTRSSNQPQHFGDGTRLSIL.

The chain links TRBV19 to TRBJ1-1; 9 nucleotides align to TRBD1. Trimming cost V 4 bases and J 5 bases; bases outside gene matches: 5. Germline values: CDR1 LNHDA, CDR2 SQIVND (reference sequence). There are 14 residues in the CDR3. The CDR3 protein is CASSKQGARTEAFF. In DNA form, the CDR3 reads TGTGCCAGTAGTAAACAGGGGGCGAGAACTGAAGCTTTCTTT.

This chain uses TRBV14 with TRBJ2-7, with 11 positions matching TRBD1. Germline V gives CDR1 SGHDN, CDR2 FVKESK. With V trimmed by 1 base and J by 6 bases, 5 bases remained unmatched. The CDR3 runs to 15 residues. CDR3 protein: CASSQGGTGGSEQYF. CDR3 coding DNA: TGTGCCAGCAGCCAAGGCGGGACAGGGGGTTCCGAGCAGTACTTC.

The J gene is TRBJ2-5, the V gene TRBV6-5; 9 bases match TRBD1. This CDR3 is built from 15 residues. Germline assignment: CDR1 MNHEY and CDR2 SVGAGI. V gave up 7 bases and J gave up 4 bases; unmatched junction bases: 10. This CDR3 is CASNDRGKRGETQYF. The CDR3 DNA reads as TGTGCCAGCAACGACAGGGGGAAAAGAGGAGAGACCCAGTACTTC.

This clone was picked up a small number of times. V gene TRBV5-8 combines with J gene TRBJ1-5, with no clear D. This CDR3 spans 14 amino acids. The V and J ends lost 6 bases and 7 bases respectively, with 17 bases between them. Germline V gene sequence: CDR1 SGHTS, CDR2 YDEGEE. The CDR3 DNA reads TGTGCCAGCACCCGATTAATCGACGGGCAGCCCCAGCATTTT. Its protein is CASTRLIDGQPQHF.

The chain has TRBV15 and TRBJ1-5; D may be TRBD1 (5 bases). V dropped 1 base and J dropped 7 bases, with 8 bases sitting between them. The CDR3 is 13 amino acids. The germline V gene has CDR1 LNHNV and CDR2 YYDKDF (reference sequence). CDR3 loop: CATSRVGVQPQHF. For the CDR3, the DNA is TGTGCCACCAGCAGAGTAGGGGTCCAGCCCCAGCATTTT.

This rearrangement joins TRBV5-1 to TRBJ1-4; 8 bases line up with TRBD1. Germline-derived CDR1 and CDR2 are SGHRS and YFSETQ. V shed 4 bases and J 2 bases; nucleotides not matched to a gene: 7. This CDR3 region has 16 residues. CDR3 loop: CASSEQGGMTNEKLFF. CDR3 nucleotide sequence: TGCGCCAGCAGCGAACAGGGGGGGATGACTAATGAAAAACTGTTTTTT.

This clone turned up a few times. The V call is TRBV12-5, the J call TRBJ2-7, with D possibly being TRBD1 (6 bases). Looked up from germline, CDR1 is LGHNT and CDR2 is FRNRAP. Trimming left V 0 bases short and J 4 bases short, with 13 bases between. The CDR3 has 15 residues. The CDR3 bases are TGTGCTAGTGGTTTGGTACAGGGCAGGGAGTACGAGCAGTACTTC. Translation: CASGLVQGREYEQYF.

The V call is TRBV7-3, the J call TRBJ1-2; D remains ambiguous. The CDR3 has 13 residues. Trimming left V 2 bases short and J 4 bases short, with 8 bases between. From germline, CDR1 is SGHTA and CDR2 FQGTGA. The CDR3 spells CASSLDHGYGYTF. The CDR3 nucleotides read TGTGCCAGCAGCTTAGACCACGGCTATGGCTACACCTTC.

The V gene is TRBV30, the J gene TRBJ1-2, with a tentative D call TRBD1 (5 bases). The germline V gene encodes CDR1 GTSNPN and CDR2 SVGIG (reference sequence). Trimming shortened V by 2 bases and J by 1 base, and 11 bases separated the two germline ends. The CDR3 covers 14 residues. CDR3 region: CAWSFGRVNYGYTF. CDR3 nucleotides: TGTGCCTGGAGTTTTGGCAGGGTTAACTATGGCTACACCTTC.

CDR3 sequence (DNA): TGCGCCAGCAGCCCCTCTGGGACAGAGAATGGCTACACCTTC. It translates to CASSPSGTENGYTF. The chain combines TRBV5-1 with TRBJ1-2; the match to TRBD1 covers 7 bases. The J segment lost 6 bases and the V segment lost 4 bases, leaving 9 bases of the junction unmatched. The germline V gene has CDR1 SGHRS and CDR2 YFSETQ. CDR3 size: 14 residues.

This chain connects TRBV24-1 to TRBJ1-5; D is unclear. V lost 5 bases and J 0 bases, leaving 10 bases between the germline ends. CDR3 size: 15 residues. CDR1 and CDR2 from the germline V gene are KGHDR and SFDVKD. The CDR3 sequence: CATSGSAVSNQPQHF. The DNA of the CDR3 is TGTGCCACCAGTGGGTCGGCGGTTAGCAATCAGCCCCAGCATTTT.

This rearrangement joins TRBV4-2 to TRBJ2-5; a possible D gene is TRBD1 (5 bases). Germline-derived CDR1 and CDR2 are LGHNA and YNFKEQ. The V gene lost 0 bases and the J gene lost 5 bases, with 16 bases spanning the gap. The length of the CDR3 is 16 residues. The CDR3: CASSQDWQGGGETQYF. DNA for the CDR3: TGTGCCAGCAGCCAAGATTGGCAGGGTGGTGGGGAGACCCAGTACTTC.

The chain employs TRBV7-3 and TRBJ2-6; D is possibly TRBD2 (5 bases). Germline V lookup: CDR1 SGHTA, CDR2 FQGTGA. The CDR3 is 17 residues long. The V end lost 5 bases, the J end lost 0 bases, and 14 bases lay between the germline ends. The CDR3 protein is CASSANGGSSGANVLTF. Here the CDR3 DNA reads TGTGCCAGCAGCGCTAATGGAGGTAGCTCTGGGGCCAACGTCCTGACTTTC.

To note about this clone: The same CDR3 can be traced to other DNA sequences in this sample. DNA for the CDR3: TGCGCCAGCAGCTTCAGGACAGGGGGTGATTACGAGCAGTACTTC. This encodes CASSFRTGGDYEQYF. The chain couples TRBV5-1 to TRBJ2-7, with 10 nucleotides matching TRBD1. Per germline, CDR1 SGHRS and CDR2 YFSETQ. V lost 2 bases, J lost 4 bases, and 6 bases stayed unmatched. The CDR3 length is 15 residues.

The V gene is TRBV29-1, the J gene TRBJ1-1; a weak D match, TRBD1 (5 bases). Trimming left V 3 bases short and J 4 bases short, with 9 bases between. Looked up from germline, CDR1 is SQVTM and CDR2 is ANQGSEA. The CDR3 runs to 12 residues. The CDR3 spells CSVDSQGTEAFF. The CDR3 DNA is TGCAGCGTTGACTCTCAGGGCACTGAAGCTTTCTTT.